This T cell receptor beta chain stems from a study of cytomegalovirus exposure and HLA in healthy donors. Background on the study: Earlier results showed roughly 120 million unique TCR beta sequences derived from approximately 170 million T cells.

This clone was recorded a few times. Its antigen is not identified. Primers included in the PCR were 60 Vbeta and 13 Jbeta primers. Sequencing used immunoSEQ multiplex PCR; TCRdb keeps in-frame clones, though not all of them. Among tens of thousands of clones listed, around three quarters were seen once. Unrecorded immune exposure was likely among donors, who were nominally healthy when sampled. Findings of the study overall: Association with HLA alleles at 0.05 false discovery rate was found for 16,951 TCR beta sequences in a later analysis. Researchers catalogued some 160 TCR beta chains as cytomegalovirus-associated.

The sample was PBMCs. This receptor was obtained from a woman aged 50 to 60 in good health and CMV-seropositive.

CDR3 bases: TGTGCCAGCAGCCAAGATATCCCACAGCGGGCCAGGCAGTTCTTC. Its translation: CASSQDIPQRARQFF. The chain links TRBV14 to TRBJ2-1; D might be TRBD2 (6 bases). This CDR3 spans 15 amino acids. Trimming removed 0 bases at V and 12 bases at J, with 18 bases between. Germline V lookup: CDR1 SGHDN, CDR2 FVKESK. Looking up the rest from reference TRBV14 and TRBJ2-1 gives the full variable domain: EAGVTQFPSHSVIEKGQTVTLRCDPISGHDNLYWYRRVMGKEIKFLLHFVKESKQDESGMPNNRFLAERTGGTYSTLKVQPAELEDSGVYFCASSQDIPQRARQFFGPGTRLTVL.